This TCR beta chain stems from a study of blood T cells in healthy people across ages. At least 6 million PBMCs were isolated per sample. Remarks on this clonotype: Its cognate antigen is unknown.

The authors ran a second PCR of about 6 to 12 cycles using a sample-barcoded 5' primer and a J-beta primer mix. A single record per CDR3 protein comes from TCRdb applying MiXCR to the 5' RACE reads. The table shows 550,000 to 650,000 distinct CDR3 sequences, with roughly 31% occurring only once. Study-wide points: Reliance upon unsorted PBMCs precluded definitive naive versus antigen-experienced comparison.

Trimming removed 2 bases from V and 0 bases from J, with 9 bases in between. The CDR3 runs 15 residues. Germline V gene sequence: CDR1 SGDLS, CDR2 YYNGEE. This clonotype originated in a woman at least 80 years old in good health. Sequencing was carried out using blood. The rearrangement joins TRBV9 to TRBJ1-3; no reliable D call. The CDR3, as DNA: TGTGCCAGCAGCGTGGACGCTAACTCTGGAAACACCATATATTTT. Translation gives CASSVDANSGNTIYF.